The 2 T cell receptor beta chains below all came from one sample that was sequenced in a study of T cell repertoires in cytomegalovirus infection (dated by TCRdb to between 2017 and 2020). Sequencing relied on an Illumina HiSeq 1500. TCRdb took the public reads, trimmed them with fastp at Q25, ran MiXCR for clone calling and kept in-frame beta chains. Every entry covers one CDR3 protein and lists the most common genes and DNA from its rows. This sample comprises about 190,000 distinct CDR3 sequences, more than 9% of them detected only once. Together, the top ten hold about 4.6% of the sample. Sequenced input: PBMCs. Every receptor here comes from a human donor in good health (CMV status not recorded). Some clones in this sample may be carry-over from other donors' samples.

This clonotype occurred a few times. At one of its ends the junction is not consistent with the germline gene, which may arise from a read error. This rearrangement joins TRBV15 to TRBJ1-2, with D perhaps matching TRBD1 (5 bases). The V gene's germline CDR1 is LNHNV and CDR2 YYDKDF (reference sequence). The CDR3 consists of 14 residues. CDR3: CATSRDWGSVESQF. CDR3 nucleotides: TGTGCCACCAGCAGAGATTGGGGGTCAGTTGAGTCACAATTC.

The chain couples TRBV6-5 to TRBJ1-2; possible D gene TRBD1, 5 bases. CDR3 length: 12 amino acids. Germline CDR1 and CDR2: MNHEY and SVGAGI. V shed 4 bases and J shed 8 bases, with 11 bases lying between them. The CDR3 spells CASSFVGGGYTF. DNA for the CDR3: TGTGCCAGCAGTTTCGTTGGGGGGGGCTACACCTTC.